This record covers a single T cell receptor beta chain. The antigen is undetermined. V dropped 0 bases and J dropped 0 bases, with 6 bases sitting between them. This CDR3 region has 16 residues. Germline lookup yields CDR1 MNHEY and CDR2 SVGAGI. Each TCR beta library was made by quantitative 5'-RACE that incorporated molecular barcodes. A single record per CDR3 protein comes from TCRdb applying MiXCR to the 5' RACE reads. The data show 700,000 to 1,000,000 distinct CDR3 sequences, about 10% seen once. This sample was included in a study of CD8 T cells in ankylosing spondylitis. Study-wide results and limits: As reported, disease-linked clones showed significant enrichment in matched ankylosing spondylitis synovial fluid. The disease-linked clones had a CD8+ phenotype and low blood frequencies. Roughly eight highly homologous variants made up a TCR beta motif, and this motif appeared characteristic of ankylosing spondylitis blood. Earlier authors reported some of these motif variants in reactive arthritis synovial fluid and blood.

The chain is built from TRBV6-5 and TRBJ2-6; the D is unclear. The TCR originated in a male donor with ankylosing spondylitis. The sample was blood, either unsorted or a sorted T cell fraction (not recorded which). The CDR3 nucleotides are TGTGCCAGCAGTTACTCGACCCTCTCTGGGGCCAACGTCCTGACTTTC. Protein product: CASSYSTLSGANVLTF.